Below are 10 T cell receptor beta chains sequenced from a single sample in a study of T cell clonotyping in hematopoietic cell transplantation (dated by TCRdb to 2020 to 2022). The time point tag for this specimen amounts to: recipient sample about 28 days before transplant, after cytoreduction. Library preparation was by the immunoSEQ multiplex PCR assay. This is the immuneACCESS table as TCRdb keeps it, with only in-frame sequences that have V and J called. A part of the clones is gone; compared with another copy, unresolved V genes explain less than half, and the rest is unexplained. In all, the sample holds 5,000 to 6,000 clones, and approximately 81% of those were seen once. The ten largest clones capture roughly 4% of the sample. The starting material was peripheral blood mononuclear cells, obtained before stem cell transplant. The receptor set was obtained from a man aged 55-75 years with acute myeloid leukemia. Some clones in this sample may be carry-over from other donors' samples.

The genes are TRBV5-4 and TRBJ2-2; D is unresolved. In germline, CDR1 is SGHNT, CDR2 YYREEE (reference sequence). The CDR3 sequence is 14 residues long. The V gene lost 7 bases and the J gene lost 6 bases, with 16 bases spanning the gap. CDR3 region: CASSIKSPAGELFF. DNA of the CDR3: TGTGCCAGCTCTATAAAATCACCAGCCGGGGAGCTGTTTTTT.

The chain carries TRBV5-1 and TRBJ1-1; D unclear. V dropped 4 bases and J dropped 3 bases, with 13 bases sitting between them. This CDR3 is built from 14 residues. Germline V gene sequence: CDR1 SGHRS, CDR2 YFSETQ. Here the CDR3 DNA reads TGCGCCAGCAGCCCGATTGGTGTAGACACTGAAGCTTTCTTT. Protein sequence: CASSPIGVDTEAFF.

This clone is termed large. The V and J genes are TRBV27 and TRBJ2-7; a weak D match, TRBD1 (5 bases). Trimming removed 4 bases at V and 2 bases at J, with 6 bases between. CDR3 size: 12 residues. From germline, CDR1 is MNHEY and CDR2 SMNVEV (reference sequence). The CDR3 protein is CASSSTAYEQYF. For the CDR3, the DNA is TGTGCCAGCAGTTCGACAGCCTACGAGCAGTACTTC.

The chain uses TRBV6-6 and TRBJ1-1; 7 bases fit TRBD1. The V segment lost 8 bases and the J segment 2 bases; nucleotides outside the gene matches: 8. The CDR3 sequence is 14 residues long. CDR1 and CDR2 (germline): MNHNY, SVGAGI (reference sequence). CDR3 nucleotide sequence: TGTGCCAGCCAGCACCAGGGGGGAAACACTGAAGCTTTCTTT. The encoded protein is CASQHQGGNTEAFF.

J is TRBJ2-7 and V is TRBV5-1, with D tentatively TRBD2 (6 bases). Looked up from germline, CDR1 is SGHRS and CDR2 is YFSETQ. Trimming removed 5 bases at V and 3 bases at J, with 18 bases between. The CDR3 length is 15 residues. The CDR3 nucleotides read TGCGCCAGCAGGGCCGGGAGCTACGCAAACTACGAGCAGTACTTC. This gives the protein CASRAGSYANYEQYF.

This clone appeared once. V and J are TRBV28 and TRBJ1-1; no definite D call. Germline CDR1 reads MDHEN; CDR2 reads SYDVKM. Trimming left V 3 bases short and J 7 bases short, with 6 bases between. The CDR3 is made up of 11 amino acids. The CDR3 protein is CASSFLGEAFF. As DNA, the CDR3 is TGTGCCAGCAGTTTTTTGGGTGAAGCTTTCTTT.

This chain links TRBV7-8 with TRBJ1-2, with TRBD1 matching over 8 bases. J lost 5 bases, V lost 5 bases, and 4 bases had no gene match. Germline V gives CDR1 SGHVS, CDR2 FQNEAQ. This CDR3 region has 13 residues. The CDR3 nucleotides are TGTGCCAGCAGCCCCCGGACAGGGTATGGCTACACCTTC. Amino acids: CASSPRTGYGYTF.

This chain connects TRBV11-3 to TRBJ1-1; D gene uncertain. V lost 4 bases, J lost 10 bases, and 10 bases lay in between. Germline-derived CDR1 and CDR2 are SGHNT and YENEEA. The length of the CDR3 is 11 residues. Written as DNA, the CDR3 is TGTGCCAGCAGCTCCTTCTATGGAGCTTTCTTT. Its translation: CASSSFYGAFF.

The CDR3 DNA is TGTGCCAGCAGCTCCTCCGGGACAGGGGTAAATGAGCAGTTCTTC. Translated, it gives CASSSSGTGVNEQFF. The chain recombines TRBV13 with TRBJ2-1; 10 bases agree with TRBD1. V lost 4 bases and J lost 7; bases outside the gene matches: 7. Per the germline V gene, CDR1 is PRHDT and CDR2 is FYEKMQ (reference sequence). The CDR3 has 15 residues. Looking up the rest from reference TRBV13 and TRBJ2-1 gives the full variable domain: AAGVIQSPRHLIKEKRETATLKCYPIPRHDTVYWYQQGPGQDPQFLISFYEKMQSDKGSIPDRFSAQQFSDYHSELNMSSLELGDSALYFCASSSSGTGVNEQFFGPGTRLTVL.

This chain links TRBV7-2 with TRBJ1-2; no definite D call. Per the germline V gene, CDR1 is SGHTA and CDR2 is FQGNSA. The CDR3 is made up of 13 amino acids. The ends were cut back, 6 bases at V and 6 bases at J, with 14 bases in the middle. DNA of the CDR3: TGTGCCAGCAGATCCCAAGGCGCGAATGGCTACACCTTC. Its protein is CASRSQGANGYTF.